This T cell receptor (beta chain) was sequenced for a study of T cell repertoires in cytomegalovirus infection. Via MiXCR, TCRdb re-called the reads, giving one row per CDR3 protein. The table lists about 740,000 distinct CDR3 sequences, roughly 35% of them singletons. Study-wide points: HLA-C-restricted CMV-specific TCR beta clonotypes prevailed in the ex vivo response.

In the case of this clonotype: Its cognate antigen is unknown.

This CDR3 contains 15 residues. V was shortened by 5 bases and J by 7 bases, with 18 bases between the two germline ends. Sequenced sample: PBMCs. This clonotype originated in a human donor in good health (CMV status not recorded). Some clones in this sample may be carry-over from other donors' samples. The chain is built from TRBV12-3 or TRBV12-4 and TRBJ2-1, with D perhaps matching TRBD1 (7 bases). DNA for the CDR3: TGTGCCAGCAGTAGCAGGGGGGCGTCGCCAAATGAGCAGTTCTTC. This gives the protein CASSSRGASPNEQFF.